This record covers a single T cell receptor (beta chain). The antigen is undetermined. This sample is drawn from a study of shared clonotypes between healthy human individuals. Germline CDR1 and CDR2: MNHNS and SASEGT. V lost 2 bases to trimming and J lost 1 base; unmatched junction nucleotides: 2. This CDR3 comprises 14 residues. Study results and limitations: Sampling used blood alone; tissue repertoires probably differ.

The method was immunoSEQ multiplex PCR; TCRdb's version includes in-frame clones alone and lacks a portion of them. Among around 700,000 clones listed, 74% were seen once. The sequence was obtained from a woman aged 30 to 39 in good health. J is TRBJ2-7 and V is TRBV6-1; 7 bases map to TRBD1. Sequencing used memory CD4+ T cells sorted from blood. Subset indicated: CD45RA-negative fraction. The CDR3 spells CASSERGRSYEQYF. The CDR3 bases are TGTGCCAGCAGTGAAAGGGGGCGATCCTACGAGCAGTACTTC.